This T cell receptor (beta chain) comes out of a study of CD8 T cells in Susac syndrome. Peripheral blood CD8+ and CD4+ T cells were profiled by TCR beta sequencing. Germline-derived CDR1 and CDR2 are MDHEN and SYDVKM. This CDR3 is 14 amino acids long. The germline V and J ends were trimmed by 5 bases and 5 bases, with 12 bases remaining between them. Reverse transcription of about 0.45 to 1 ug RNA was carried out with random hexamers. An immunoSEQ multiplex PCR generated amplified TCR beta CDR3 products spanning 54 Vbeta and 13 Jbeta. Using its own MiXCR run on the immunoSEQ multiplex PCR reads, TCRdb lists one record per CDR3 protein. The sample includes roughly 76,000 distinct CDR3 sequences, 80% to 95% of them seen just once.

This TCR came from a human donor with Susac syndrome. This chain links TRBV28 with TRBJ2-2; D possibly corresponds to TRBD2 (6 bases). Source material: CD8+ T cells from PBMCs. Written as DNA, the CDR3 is TGTGCCAGCAGTCCCGGGGGACGAACCGGGGAGCTGTTTTTT. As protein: CASSPGGRTGELFF.